This T cell receptor (beta chain) was captured in a study of cytomegalovirus exposure and HLA in healthy donors. Findings and limits, study-wide: The HLA-A and HLA-B alleles of most subjects were reportedly predicted accurately from TCR beta sequences. Cytomegalovirus status, reportedly, was diagnosed with high specificity and sensitivity by the classifier. A missense DCLRE1C variant was associated with V- and J-gene trimming of TCR beta chains in a later analysis, and an independent cohort replicated the association.

PCR primers comprised 60 Vbeta and 13 Jbeta primers. The assay was immunoSEQ multiplex PCR, and TCRdb's table has in-frame clones only and misses some. The sample features tens of thousands of clones, with around 4.8% in its top ten. V was shortened by 11 bases and J by 3 bases, with 18 bases between the two germline ends. Germline CDR1 reads SNHLY; CDR2 reads FYNNEI. CDR3 length equals 14 residues. Worth noting for this clone: The antigen remains unidentified.

The sequence was collected from a woman between 40 and 50 years old in good health and CMV-seropositive. Material for sequencing was PBMCs. The rearrangement uses TRBV2 and TRBJ2-3, with a tentative D call TRBD2 (7 bases). As DNA, the CDR3 is TGTGCCGCCGAGGGGGGGCTATTGACAGATACGCAGTATTTT. This sequence encodes CAAEGGLLTDTQYF.